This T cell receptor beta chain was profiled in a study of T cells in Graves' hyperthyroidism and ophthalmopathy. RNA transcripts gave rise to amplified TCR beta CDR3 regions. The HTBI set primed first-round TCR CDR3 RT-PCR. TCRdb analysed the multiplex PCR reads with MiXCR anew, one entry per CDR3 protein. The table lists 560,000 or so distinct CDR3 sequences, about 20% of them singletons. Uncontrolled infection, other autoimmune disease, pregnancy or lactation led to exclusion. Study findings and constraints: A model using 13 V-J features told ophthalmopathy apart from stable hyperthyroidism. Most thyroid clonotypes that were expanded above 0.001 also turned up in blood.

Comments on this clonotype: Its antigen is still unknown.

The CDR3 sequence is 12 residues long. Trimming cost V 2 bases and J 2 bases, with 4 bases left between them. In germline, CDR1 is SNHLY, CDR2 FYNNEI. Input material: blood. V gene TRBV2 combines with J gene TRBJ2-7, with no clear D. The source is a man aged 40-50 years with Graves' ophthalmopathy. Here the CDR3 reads CASSELAYEQYF. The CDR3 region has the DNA TGTGCCAGCAGTGAACTGGCCTACGAGCAGTACTTC.